This is a list of T cell receptor beta chains from one sample in a study of T cells and Merkel cell carcinoma outcomes. Profiling relied on immunoSEQ multiplex PCR, and the TCRdb table lists in-frame clones only, not all of them. The table shows about 2,100 clones, with around 89% occurring only once. The sequencing input was tumor tissue from Merkel cell carcinoma. Receptors were obtained from a human donor with Merkel cell carcinoma. The CDR3 runs from the conserved cysteine through the conserved F or W. A D gene is named only where the DNA matches it firmly. The listing skips clone size in some rows; elsewhere it reads once, few, many or a size class.

size,J,V,D,DNA,CDR3
NA,TRBJ2-1,TRBV5-4,TRBD2,TGTGCCAGCAGCTTGAGCCTAGCGGGGGTGGATGAGCAGTTCTTC,CASSLSLAGVDEQFF
NA,TRBJ1-5,TRBV7-9,NA,TGTGCCAGCAGCGACCAGACTGCGGAGCCCCAGCATTTT,CASSDQTAEPQHF
NA,TRBJ1-6,TRBV6-5,NA,TGTGCCAGCAGTTATTCCCGGAGCTCCTATAATTCACCCCTCCACTTT,CASSYSRSSYNSPLHF
NA,TRBJ1-2,TRBV28,TRBD1,TGTGCCACCAGACCTTCGGACAGGGTCTATGGCTACACCTTC,CATRPSDRVYGYTF
NA,TRBJ1-4,TRBV7-9,NA,TGTGCCAGCAGCTTAGTCGGGGGTGAAAAACTGTTTTTT,CASSLVGGEKLFF
NA,TRBJ2-3,TRBV27,TRBD1,TGTGCCAACAGTATCCCTACAGGGGCAGCTCACCCCTTCACAGATACGCAGTATTTT,CANSIPTGAAHPFTDTQYF
NA,TRBJ2-1,TRBV5-1,NA,TGCGCCAGCAGCTTAAACATCAATGAGCAGTTCTTC,CASSLNINEQFF
NA,TRBJ1-4,TRBV6-5,NA,TGTGCCAGCAGTTACTCGCGAGGTTCGGCGCTTCTGTTTTTT,CASSYSRGSALLFF
NA,TRBJ2-5,TRBV11-2,NA,TGTGCCAGCAGCTTAGTGGAGGGAGAGACCCAGTACTTC,CASSLVEGETQYF
few,TRBJ2-7,TRBV7-9,TRBD1,TGTGCCAGCAGCTCCCTCTCAGGGGGCTACGAGCAGTACTTC,CASSSLSGGYEQYF
NA,TRBJ2-6,TRBV5-1,TRBD2,TGCGCCAGCAGCTGGGGACTAGTGGGCTCTGGGGCCAACGTCCTGACTTTC,CASSWGLVGSGANVLTF
NA,TRBJ2-1,TRBV7-3,NA,TGTGCCAGCAGCTTAAGCGGGTACAATGAGCAGTTCTTC,CASSLSGYNEQFF
NA,TRBJ1-5,TRBV5-1,NA,TGCGCCAGCAGCCCCGGCGAGGGGATGAGCAATCAGCCCCAGCATTTT,CASSPGEGMSNQPQHF
NA,TRBJ1-2,TRBV27,NA,TGTGCCAGCAGTTTACTCGGCGGGCGTGGGGCCGCTAACTATGGCTACACCTTC,CASSLLGGRGAANYGYTF
NA,TRBJ1-4,TRBV5-4,NA,TGTGCCAGCAGCTTGACAGGGCCTAATGAAAAACTGTTTTTT,CASSLTGPNEKLFF
NA,TRBJ1-5,TRBV18,NA,TGTGCCAGCTCTAGCGGATGGGGCAATCAGCCCCAGCATTTT,CASSSGWGNQPQHF
NA,TRBJ2-7,TRBV5-1,TRBD2,TGCGCCAGCAGCTCCGACGGCGGGAGTAGCGAGCAGTACTTC,CASSSDGGSSEQYF
NA,TRBJ2-7,TRBV7-6,TRBD2,TGTGCCAGCAGCTTAGACCTAGCGGGACAAGAGCAGTACTTC,CASSLDLAGQEQYF
once,TRBJ1-1,TRBV15,NA,TGTGCCACCAGCAGAGATCTGGGGGTAGGAACTGAAGCTTTCTTT,CATSRDLGVGTEAFF
NA,TRBJ1-5,TRBV7-2,TRBD1,TGTGCCAGCAGCTTAACAGGGGGGAATCAGCCCCAGCATTTT,CASSLTGGNQPQHF
NA,TRBJ2-7,TRBV6-6,NA,TGTGCCAGCAGTTACTCGAGTTATTACGAGCAGTACTTC,CASSYSSYYEQYF
few,TRBJ1-1,TRBV28,NA,TGTGCCAGCAAGACTGGGTCCCCTGAAGCTTTCTTT,CASKTGSPEAFF
NA,TRBJ2-1,TRBV11-3,NA,TGTGCCAGCAGCCTTACGGGCCGCTACAATGAGCAGTTCTTC,CASSLTGRYNEQFF
NA,TRBJ1-1,TRBV11-2,NA,TGTGCCAGCAGCTTAGGGAGGACACTGAACACTGAAGCTTTCTTT,CASSLGRTLNTEAFF
NA,TRBJ1-2,TRBV25-1,NA,TGTGCCAGCCGAGGGCTAGGGCAGGACTATGGCTACACCTTC,CASRGLGQDYGYTF
few,TRBJ1-2,TRBV30,NA,TGTGCCGTAGAAGACACGCGCGGCTACACCTTC,CAVEDTRGYTF
once,TRBJ2-5,TRBV30,TRBD2,TGTGCCTGGGGGACGGGACTAGCGGGTCAAGAGACCCAGTACTTC,CAWGTGLAGQETQYF
NA,TRBJ2-1,TRBV19,TRBD1,TGTGCCAGTAGTAATGGACAGGGTTGGGATGAGCAGTTCTTC,CASSNGQGWDEQFF
NA,TRBJ1-6,TRBV19,TRBD1,TGTGCCAGTAGTCTCCCATCGACAGGGCGCTATAATTCACCCCTCCACTTT,CASSLPSTGRYNSPLHF
NA,TRBJ2-1,TRBV2,NA,TGTGCCAGCGCGGGTAACGCCGATGAGCAGTTCTTC,CASAGNADEQFF
NA,TRBJ2-7,TRBV15,NA,TGTGCCACCAGCAGAGGGACATTAAATGAGCAGTACTTC,CATSRGTLNEQYF
few,TRBJ2-3,TRBV6-4,TRBD2,TGTGCCAGCAGTGTTCTAGCGGGAAGCACAGATACGCAGTATTTT,CASSVLAGSTDTQYF
NA,TRBJ2-3,TRBV5-1,NA,TGCGCCAGCGGCCCCCGAACAGGAGGGGCTTTGGATACGCAGTATTTT,CASGPRTGGALDTQYF
NA,TRBJ2-7,TRBV6-5,NA,TGTGCCAGCAGTAGTGCCTGGGAGCAGTACTTC,CASSSAWEQYF
NA,TRBJ1-1,TRBV9,NA,TGTGCCAGCAGCGTAGACGCCTTCGGGGGGATGAACACTGAAGCTTTCTTT,CASSVDAFGGMNTEAFF
NA,TRBJ2-2,TRBV27,TRBD1,TGTGCCAGCAGCACCCGGGACAGGGGGTTGCTGACCGGGGAGCTGTTTTTT,CASSTRDRGLLTGELFF
once,TRBJ1-1,TRBV11-2,TRBD1,TGTGCCAGCAGCTCGGGACAGGGGGTTACTGAAGCTTTCTTT,CASSSGQGVTEAFF
NA,TRBJ2-1,TRBV19,NA,TGTGCCAGTAGTATTTTTGGACTACCAAAAATCTCCTACAATGAGCAGTTCTTC,CASSIFGLPKISYNEQFF
NA,TRBJ2-1,TRBV27,NA,TGTGCCAGCACCCCTCGGAGGGGTTACAATGAGCAGTTCTTC,CASTPRRGYNEQFF
NA,TRBJ1-5,TRBV18,NA,TGTGCCAGCTCGCAGACAGGAAATCAGCCCCAGCATTTT,CASSQTGNQPQHF
few,TRBJ1-1,TRBV18,TRBD1,TGTGCCAGCTCAGCCGCTACAGGGGCGACTGAAGCTTTCTTT,CASSAATGATEAFF
NA,TRBJ2-3,TRBV7-7,NA,TGTGCTAGCAGCCCACACCTTCTCGATACGCAGTATTTT,CASSPHLLDTQYF
NA,TRBJ1-2,TRBV7-2,NA,TGTGCCAGCAGCTTAGTTGGGGAAGGATATGGCTACACCTTC,CASSLVGEGYGYTF
NA,TRBJ1-2,TRBV27,TRBD1,TGTGCCAGCAGTGTACGGACAGGGGGCCACTATGGCTACACCTTC,CASSVRTGGHYGYTF
NA,TRBJ2-1,TRBV27,TRBD2,TGTACCAGCAGTCTATTCACTAGCGGGGTTACGAATGAGCAGTTCTTC,CTSSLFTSGVTNEQFF
NA,TRBJ1-3,TRBV9,TRBD1,TGTGCCAGCAGCCAACAGGGGGCGCGCGGAAACACCATATATTTT,CASSQQGARGNTIYF